This T cell receptor (beta chain) is drawn from a study of patients and donors after allogeneic stem cell transplantation. The V gene's germline CDR1 is SGHAT and CDR2 FQNNGV. Trimming removed 4 bases from V and 6 bases from J, with 14 bases in between. The CDR3 loop spans 14 amino acids. TCRdb independently ran MiXCR on the RT-PCR reads; one entry per CDR3 protein. Of 8,000 to 10,000 distinct CDR3 sequences listed, 5.5% to 7% were seen once; the top ten hold about 24%. Ten or more counts support this clonotype. This sequence joins TRBV11-2 and TRBJ2-3; D might be TRBD1 (5 bases). This sequence originates from a human donor who was either an allogeneic HSCT recipient or a stem cell or donor lymphocyte infusion donor (not recorded which). It is not recorded whose cells these are; they may come from a transplant donor. Sequenced material: blood, either unsorted or a sorted T cell fraction (not recorded which). The CDR3 loop is CASSYVPRVDTQYF. As DNA, the CDR3 is TGTGCCAGCAGCTACGTACCCAGGGTTGATACGCAGTATTTT.